This is a list of T cell receptor beta chains from one sample in a study of OX40 agonist ivuxolimab in advanced cancers. The data were produced by immunoSEQ multiplex PCR, yet TCRdb's version contains in-frame clones alone and is incomplete. This table holds about 40,000 clones, 88% found once. This sample comprised CD4+ or CD8+ T cells sorted from blood, obtained in a trial of the OX40 agonist ivuxolimab. The source of these receptors is an adult with an advanced solid tumor such as melanoma, head and neck, liver or kidney cancer. Each CDR3 is given with its conserved first and last residue. Fields, in order: CDR3 DNA, CDR3 protein, J gene, V gene, CDR3 length, clone size, D gene. The D gene is left open where the match is weak. Part of the rows lack a size; the others show once, few, many or a class for expanded clones.

TGCACCTATAAGGGGGGGTATTCCGGGGAGCTGTTTTTT,CTYKGGYSGELFF,TRBJ2-2,TRBV29-1,13,-,-
TGTGCCAGCAGCAGATACACCGGGGAGCTGTTTTTT,CASSRYTGELFF,TRBJ2-2,TRBV7-6,12,-,-
TGTGCCAGCAGCTTAGGGGGCAGGGCCTCCTACGAGCAGTACTTC,CASSLGGRASYEQYF,TRBJ2-7,TRBV7-9,15,once,-
TGTGCCAGCAGCTTAGTTGGCAGGGCGCAGGGTCCCTATGGCTACACCTTC,CASSLVGRAQGPYGYTF,TRBJ1-2,TRBV11-2,17,once,-
TGTGCCAGCAGGCCGGCTCGAGGGGCACAGGCATACTACAATGAGCAGTTCTTC,CASRPARGAQAYYNEQFF,TRBJ2-1,TRBV28,18,-,-
TGTGCCAGCAGTTTCCACCTCGGGGGGGGGAGCACAGATACGCAGTATTTT,CASSFHLGGGSTDTQYF,TRBJ2-3,TRBV27,17,-,TRBD2
TGTGCCAGCAGTTTAAGGACTAGCGGGTACGAGCAGTACTTC,CASSLRTSGYEQYF,TRBJ2-7,TRBV27,14,-,TRBD2
TGCAGCGCCCTAAGGGGGGGAGGGGGCGAGACCCAGTACTTC,CSALRGGGGETQYF,TRBJ2-5,TRBV29-1,14,-,-
TGTGCCAGCAGCTCACTAGCGGGAGGGTCCAACGAGCAGTACTTC,CASSSLAGGSNEQYF,TRBJ2-7,TRBV5-4,15,-,TRBD2
TGTGCCAGCAGTCTGGGGACAGGCGGCTCGTACGAGCAGTACTTC,CASSLGTGGSYEQYF,TRBJ2-7,TRBV27,15,-,TRBD1
TGTGCCAGCAGGACAGGGGGCTCGTATACTGAAGCTTTCTTT,CASRTGGSYTEAFF,TRBJ1-1,TRBV7-9,14,once,TRBD1
TGTGCCAGCAGCCCGGACAGCCGGGGGACCCAGTACTTC,CASSPDSRGTQYF,TRBJ2-5,TRBV7-6,13,-,-
TGCGCCAGCAGCCCATGGACAGAAGCCTACGAGCAGTACTTC,CASSPWTEAYEQYF,TRBJ2-7,TRBV5-1,14,-,-
TGTGCCAGCAGTGACCCGACTAGCTGGTTCGCCAATGAGCAGTTCTTC,CASSDPTSWFANEQFF,TRBJ2-1,TRBV6-4,16,-,TRBD2
TGCGCCAGCAGCTTGGCCCGGGAGCGACCCGGGGAGCTGTTTTTT,CASSLARERPGELFF,TRBJ2-2,TRBV5-1,15,-,-
TGTGCCAGCAGCTTTGGCAGTCCCTACGAGCAGTACTTC,CASSFGSPYEQYF,TRBJ2-7,TRBV11-2,13,-,-
TGTGCCTGGAGTGTACAGGGCCACGAGCAGTACTTC,CAWSVQGHEQYF,TRBJ2-7,TRBV30,12,once,-
TGTGCCAGCAGTCCTATAGCGGGGGGGCCTATCGGGGACAATGAGCAGTTCTTC,CASSPIAGGPIGDNEQFF,TRBJ2-1,TRBV2,18,-,TRBD2
TGTGCCAGCAGACCCGACGAGCAGTACTTC,CASRPDEQYF,TRBJ2-7,TRBV21-1,10,-,-
TGTGCCAGCAGCTTGGGGGACAGAAAAGAGACCCAGTACTTC,CASSLGDRKETQYF,TRBJ2-5,TRBV7-9,14,once,TRBD1
TGTGCCAGCAGCCGAATTCGGGACAGGCAGTCTGAGAACATTCAGTACTTC,CASSRIRDRQSENIQYF,TRBJ2-4,TRBV4-2,17,once,TRBD1
TGCGCCAGCAGTGGGGGCGCAGGGGTAGAGGAAAAACTGTTTTTT,CASSGGAGVEEKLFF,TRBJ1-4,TRBV5-1,15,-,-
TGTGCCAGCAGCCAAGCCCAAGGAGCGGAATCCTCCTACGAGCAGTACTTC,CASSQAQGAESSYEQYF,TRBJ2-7,TRBV4-2,17,-,-
TGCGCCAGCAGCCAGACAGGGGGCTACGAGCAGTACTTC,CASSQTGGYEQYF,TRBJ2-7,TRBV4-1,13,-,TRBD1